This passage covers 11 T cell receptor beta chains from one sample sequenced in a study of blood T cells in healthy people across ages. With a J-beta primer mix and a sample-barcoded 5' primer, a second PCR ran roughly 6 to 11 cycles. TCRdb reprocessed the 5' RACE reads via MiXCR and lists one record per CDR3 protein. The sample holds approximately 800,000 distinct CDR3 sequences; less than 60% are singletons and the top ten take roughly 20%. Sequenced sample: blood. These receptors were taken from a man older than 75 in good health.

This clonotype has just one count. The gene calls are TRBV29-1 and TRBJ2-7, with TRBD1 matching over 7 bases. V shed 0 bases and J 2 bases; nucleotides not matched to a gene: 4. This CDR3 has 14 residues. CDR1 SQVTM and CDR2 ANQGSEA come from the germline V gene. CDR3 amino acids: CSVEDRDRPYEQYF. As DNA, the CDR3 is TGCAGCGTTGAAGATAGGGACAGACCCTACGAGCAGTACTTC.

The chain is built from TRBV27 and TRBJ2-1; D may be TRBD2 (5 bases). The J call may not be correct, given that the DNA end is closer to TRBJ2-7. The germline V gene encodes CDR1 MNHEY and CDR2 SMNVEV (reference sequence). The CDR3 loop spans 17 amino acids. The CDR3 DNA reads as TGTGCCAGCAGGACTTCAGCCAGCGGCCCGATCTACAATGAGCAGTACTTC. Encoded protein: CASRTSASGPIYNEQYF.

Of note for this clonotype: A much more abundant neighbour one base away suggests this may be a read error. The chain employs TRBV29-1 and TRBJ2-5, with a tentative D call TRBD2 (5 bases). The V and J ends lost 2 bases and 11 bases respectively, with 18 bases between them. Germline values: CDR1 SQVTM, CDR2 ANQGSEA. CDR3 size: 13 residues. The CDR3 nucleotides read TGCAGCGTTGAAATTCCAGCGGCGAATGAGCAGTACTTC. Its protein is CSVEIPAANEQYF.

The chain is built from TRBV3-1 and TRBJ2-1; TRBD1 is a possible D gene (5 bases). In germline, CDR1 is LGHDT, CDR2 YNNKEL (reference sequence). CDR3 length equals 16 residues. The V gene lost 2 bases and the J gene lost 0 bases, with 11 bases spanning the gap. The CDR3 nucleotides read TGTGCCAGCAGCCAACTGGGGCCGGCCTCCTACAATGAGCAGTTCTTC. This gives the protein CASSQLGPASYNEQFF.

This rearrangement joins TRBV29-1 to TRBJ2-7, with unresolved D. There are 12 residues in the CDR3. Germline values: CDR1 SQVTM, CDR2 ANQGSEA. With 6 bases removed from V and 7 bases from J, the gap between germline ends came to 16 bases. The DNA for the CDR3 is TGCAGCGTCCGAAGTGGTCCTCGGGAGCAGTACTTC. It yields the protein CSVRSGPREQYF.

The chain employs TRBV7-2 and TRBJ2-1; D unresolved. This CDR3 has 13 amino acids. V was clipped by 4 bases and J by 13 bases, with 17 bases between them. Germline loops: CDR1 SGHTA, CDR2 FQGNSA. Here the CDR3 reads CASSYTPPGEQFF. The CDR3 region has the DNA TGTGCCAGCAGCTATACGCCCCCAGGTGAACAGTTCTTC.

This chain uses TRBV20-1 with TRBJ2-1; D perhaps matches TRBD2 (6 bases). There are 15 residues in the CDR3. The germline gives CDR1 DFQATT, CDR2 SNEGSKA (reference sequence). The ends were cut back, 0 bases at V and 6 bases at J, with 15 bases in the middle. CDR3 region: CSARDFQRALNEQFF. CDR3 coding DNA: TGCAGTGCTAGAGATTTCCAGCGGGCCCTCAATGAGCAGTTCTTC.

The CDR3, as DNA: TGCAGCGTTGTTGGAGCGGGTGCGGGTGGTGAGCAGTTCTTC. Translation gives CSVVGAGAGGEQFF. V usage is TRBV29-1 and J usage is TRBJ2-1; a possible D gene is TRBD2 (6 bases). The germline CDR1 and CDR2 sequences are SQVTM and ANQGSEA. This CDR3 comprises 14 residues. V lost 4 bases to trimming and J lost 9 bases, with 19 bases between them.

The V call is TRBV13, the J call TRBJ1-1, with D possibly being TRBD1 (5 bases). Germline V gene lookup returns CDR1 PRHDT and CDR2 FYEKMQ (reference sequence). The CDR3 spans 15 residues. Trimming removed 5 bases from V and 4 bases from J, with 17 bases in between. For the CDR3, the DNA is TGTGCCAGCAGCCACTATCTACGGGGCCTCACTGAAGCTTTCTTT. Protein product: CASSHYLRGLTEAFF.

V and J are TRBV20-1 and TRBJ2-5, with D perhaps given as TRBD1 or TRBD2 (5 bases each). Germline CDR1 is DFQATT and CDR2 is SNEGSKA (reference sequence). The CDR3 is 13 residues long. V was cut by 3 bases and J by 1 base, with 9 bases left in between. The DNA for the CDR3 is TGCAGTGCTAGGGGACGGGCCCAAGAGACCCAGTACTTC. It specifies CSARGRAQETQYF.

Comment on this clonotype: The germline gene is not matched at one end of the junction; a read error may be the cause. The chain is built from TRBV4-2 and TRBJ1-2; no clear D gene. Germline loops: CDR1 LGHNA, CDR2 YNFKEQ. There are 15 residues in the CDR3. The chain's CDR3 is CASSQDVHSFYGYTF. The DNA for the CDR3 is TGTGCCAGCAGCCAAGACGTACACAGCTTCTATGGTTACACCTTC.